A single sample gave rise to the 23 T cell receptor beta chains below, sequenced in a study of cytomegalovirus exposure and HLA in healthy donors. A multiplex PCR was run with 60 Vbeta primers and 13 Jbeta primers. The method was immunoSEQ multiplex PCR; TCRdb's version includes in-frame clones alone and lacks a portion of them. The sample includes roughly 200,000 clones, almost 85% of them seen just once. The source material was PBMCs. These receptors came from a woman aged 45-65 years in good health and CMV-seronegative.

CDR3 sequence: CASSFWDRKNIQYF. The CDR3 bases are TGTGCCAGCAGTTTTTGGGACAGAAAAAACATTCAGTACTTC. This chain joins TRBV27 and TRBJ2-4, with TRBD1 identical over 7 bases. The V and J ends lost 3 bases and 4 bases, in that order; junction bases with no gene match: 3. Germline V lookup: CDR1 MNHEY, CDR2 SMNVEV (reference sequence). The CDR3 length is 14 residues.

V gene TRBV7-9 combines with J gene TRBJ2-7; 7 bases map to TRBD1. The CDR3 extends over 17 amino acids. J gave up 0 bases and V 0 bases, and 8 bases lay outside the gene matches. Per the germline V gene, CDR1 is SEHNR and CDR2 is FQNEAQ (reference sequence). This CDR3 reads CASSLADGTGASYEQYF. The CDR3 DNA is TGTGCCAGCAGCTTAGCGGACGGTACAGGGGCCTCCTACGAGCAGTACTTC.

CDR3 nucleotide sequence: TGTGCCAGCTCTCTAGCGGGAGAGGGAGAGACCCAGTACTTC. Amino acid sequence: CASSLAGEGETQYF. V is TRBV18 and J is TRBJ2-5; 10 bases agree with TRBD2. This CDR3 has 14 amino acids. The J segment lost 4 bases and the V segment lost 6 bases, leaving 5 bases of the junction unmatched. Germline CDR1 and CDR2: KGHSH and LQKENI. The full variable domain, completed using reference TRBV18 and TRBJ2-5, is NAGVMQNPRHLVRRRGQEARLRCSPMKGHSHVYWYRQLPEEGLKFMVYLQKENIIDESGMPKERFSAEFPKEGPSILRIQQVVRGDSAAYFCASSLAGEGETQYFGPGTRLLVL.

The genes are TRBV19 and TRBJ1-2; TRBD1 might be the D (5 bases). Trimming shortened V by 6 bases and J by 5 bases, and 19 bases separated the two germline ends. Germline loops: CDR1 LNHDA, CDR2 SQIVND (reference sequence). The CDR3 contains 15 residues. The CDR3 region is CASRSGDSPFYGYTF. CDR3 nucleotides: TGTGCCAGTAGGTCTGGCGACAGTCCTTTTTATGGCTACACCTTC.

This clone was seen a few times. J is TRBJ2-7 and V is TRBV28; 8 bases are a match to TRBD1. The CDR3 is 15 residues long. Trimming cost V 5 bases and J 2 bases; bases outside gene matches: 8. From germline, CDR1 is MDHEN and CDR2 SYDVKM. The CDR3 DNA reads TGTGCCAGCAGTCCTCCGGGACAGGCGACCTACGAGCAGTACTTC. This encodes CASSPPGQATYEQYF.

V usage is TRBV11-2 and J usage is TRBJ2-1, with D possibly being TRBD1 (5 bases). V lost 2 bases to trimming and J lost 0 bases, with 5 bases between them. The V gene's germline CDR1 is SGHAT and CDR2 FQNNGV. This CDR3 contains 14 residues. CDR3 amino acids: CASSLRGSYNEQFF. In DNA, the CDR3 is TGTGCCAGCAGCTTAAGGGGCTCCTACAATGAGCAGTTCTTC.

V usage is TRBV18 and J usage is TRBJ2-7; D unresolved. The germline CDR1 and CDR2 sequences are KGHSH and LQKENI. CDR3 length: 16 amino acids. The V gene lost 2 bases and the J gene lost 2 bases, with 16 bases spanning the gap. This CDR3 reads CASSPELYSPPYEQYF. CDR3 DNA sequence: TGTGCCAGCTCACCAGAACTCTACAGCCCACCCTACGAGCAGTACTTC.

The V gene is TRBV28, the J gene TRBJ1-6, with D perhaps matching TRBD1 (5 bases). Germline CDR1 MDHEN, CDR2 SYDVKM. Between the trimmed V and J ends, which lost 6 bases and 9 bases, there was a span of 18 bases. This CDR3 is 15 amino acids long. Here the CDR3 DNA reads TGTGCCAGCAGGACAGCTACCCGTAGTAGTTCACCCCTCCACTTT. Amino acid sequence: CASRTATRSSSPLHF.

The V and J genes are TRBV28 and TRBJ1-5; no firm D call. V lost 4 bases to trimming and J lost 3 bases, with 7 bases between them. The CDR3 loop spans 13 amino acids. Germline V gives CDR1 MDHEN, CDR2 SYDVKM. This CDR3 reads CASSYYTNQPQHF. The CDR3 DNA is TGTGCCAGCAGTTACTATACCAATCAGCCCCAGCATTTT.

This clone was seen only once. This chain connects TRBV6-5 to TRBJ2-7; 7 bases match TRBD1. The CDR3 extends over 14 amino acids. Germline V CDR1 and CDR2: MNHEY, SVGAGI. The J segment lost 6 bases and the V segment lost 2 bases, leaving 7 bases of the junction unmatched. The CDR3 sequence is CASSYAPTGSEQYF. CDR3 bases: TGTGCCAGCAGTTACGCCCCGACAGGGAGCGAGCAGTACTTC.

In its sample, this clone was seen a few times. The chain carries TRBV11-3 and TRBJ1-2; 7 positions agree with TRBD1. This CDR3 region has 14 residues. With V trimmed by 5 bases and J by 7 bases, 10 bases remained unmatched. In germline, CDR1 is SGHNT, CDR2 YENEEA. CDR3 DNA sequence: TGTGCCAGCAGCCGGACGGGGACAGTCGCTGGCTACACCTTC. It codes for CASSRTGTVAGYTF.

The chain is built from TRBV12-5 and TRBJ2-3; 7 bases agree with TRBD1. Trimming took 6 bases from V and 3 from J; bases not matched to a gene: 6. Germline V lookup: CDR1 LGHNT, CDR2 FRNRAP. CDR3 length: 14 amino acids. The CDR3 reads CASGKTGWTDTQYF. DNA of the CDR3: TGTGCTAGTGGAAAGACAGGGTGGACAGATACGCAGTATTTT.

This chain uses TRBV9 with TRBJ2-6; TRBD1 might be the D (5 bases). Germline-derived CDR1 and CDR2 are SGDLS and YYNGEE. V lost 0 bases to trimming and J lost 0 bases, with 16 bases between them. The length of the CDR3 is 19 residues. This CDR3 reads CASSVVPPRTGSGANVLTF. The CDR3 DNA is TGTGCCAGCAGCGTAGTACCCCCTAGAACAGGCTCTGGGGCCAACGTCCTGACTTTC.

This chain joins TRBV18 and TRBJ1-1, with unresolved D. With 0 bases removed from V and 6 bases from J, the gap between germline ends came to 20 bases. Germline V gene data show CDR1 as KGHSH and CDR2 as LQKENI. This CDR3 has 17 residues. This CDR3 is CASSPPNASPESPEAFF. For the CDR3, the DNA is TGTGCCAGCTCACCACCGAACGCAAGCCCTGAAAGCCCTGAAGCTTTCTTT.

V usage is TRBV27 and J usage is TRBJ1-5; D remains ambiguous. The CDR3 loop spans 12 amino acids. V lost 4 bases and J lost 6, with 7 bases in between. CDR1 is MNHEY, CDR2 SMNVEV, per germline (reference sequence). The CDR3 protein is CASSYRGQPQHF. In nucleotides, the CDR3 is TGTGCCAGCAGTTATCGGGGTCAGCCCCAGCATTTT.

The chain employs TRBV6-5 and TRBJ2-1, with D tentatively TRBD2 (6 bases). The V end lost 5 bases, the J end lost 4 bases, and 12 bases lay between the germline ends. CDR3 length: 14 amino acids. The germline V gene has CDR1 MNHEY and CDR2 SVGAGI. CDR3 in DNA: TGTGCCAGCAGTAAGGCTAGCGAGTACAATGAGCAGTTCTTC. Its translation is CASSKASEYNEQFF.

This clone appeared once. The chain couples TRBV28 to TRBJ1-5; TRBD1 matches at 8 bases. Unmatched junction bases numbered 9, after V lost 4 bases and J lost 1 base. The CDR3 is 17 amino acids. Germline assignment: CDR1 MDHEN and CDR2 SYDVKM. CDR3 amino acids: CASSSYDRGMSNQPQHF. The DNA for the CDR3 is TGTGCCAGCAGTTCATACGACAGGGGAATGAGCAATCAGCCCCAGCATTTT.

The genes are TRBV30 and TRBJ1-5; 12 bases match TRBD1. CDR1 and CDR2 (germline): GTSNPN, SVGIG (reference sequence). With 2 bases clipped from V and 6 bases from J, the junction kept 5 bases outside the gene matches. The CDR3 totals 15 residues. The CDR3 sequence: CAWSRDRGRSQPQHF. CDR3 coding DNA: TGTGCCTGGAGTCGGGACAGGGGGCGAAGTCAGCCCCAGCATTTT.

For the CDR3, the DNA is TGTGCCAGCAGCCCCCGGACAGGCCTTAATGAAAAACTGTTTTTT. Translating it yields CASSPRTGLNEKLFF. This chain connects TRBV7-2 to TRBJ1-4; 7 nucleotides agree with TRBD1. V shed 5 bases, J shed 4 bases, and the junction held 7 bases outside the gene matches. This CDR3 has 15 residues. The germline V gene encodes CDR1 SGHTA and CDR2 FQGNSA.

The rearrangement links TRBV4-3 to TRBJ2-1; 10 bases are a match to TRBD2. CDR1 is LGHNA and CDR2 is YSLEER in the germline V gene. With V trimmed by 1 base and J by 5 bases, 2 bases remained unmatched. CDR3 size: 15 residues. Here the CDR3 DNA reads TGCGCCAGCAGCCAAGGACTAGCGGGCGACAATGAGCAGTTCTTC. It encodes CASSQGLAGDNEQFF.

J is TRBJ1-3 and V is TRBV7-6; TRBD1 might be the D (5 bases). V shed 1 base and J shed 6 bases, with 10 bases lying between them. The germline V gene has CDR1 SGHVS and CDR2 FNYEAQ. The length of the CDR3 is 14 residues. The CDR3 sequence: CASSLVQAENTIYF. The CDR3 DNA follows: TGTGCCAGCAGCTTAGTACAGGCAGAAAACACCATATATTTT.

The J gene is TRBJ1-2, the V gene TRBV4-3; tentatively, D is TRBD1 (6 bases). There are 17 residues in the CDR3. In germline, CDR1 is LGHNA, CDR2 YSLEER. Trimming stripped 0 bases from V and 4 bases from J, with 18 bases between. The CDR3 DNA sequence: TGCGCCAGCAGCCAAGATTGGGGGCTAGTCTACTCCTATGGCTACACCTTC. It is translated as CASSQDWGLVYSYGYTF.

The chain couples TRBV7-9 to TRBJ2-7; possibly TRBD1 for D (5 bases). The length of the CDR3 is 16 residues. V was clipped by 4 bases and J by 2 bases, with 18 bases between them. Per germline, CDR1 SEHNR and CDR2 FQNEAQ (reference sequence). CDR3: CASSSTGSPGTYEQYF. DNA for the CDR3: TGTGCCAGCAGCTCCACTGGCAGCCCAGGGACCTACGAGCAGTACTTC.